This T cell receptor beta chain derives from a study of blood T cell repertoires in COVID-19. Germline assignment: CDR1 LGHDT and CDR2 YNNKEL (reference sequence). This CDR3 is 12 amino acids long. V lost 0 bases, J lost 7 bases, and 7 bases lay in between. Assay used: immunoSEQ multiplex PCR; TCRdb lists only in-frame clones, some missing. The sample includes 120,000 or so clones, more than 75% seen only once; the top ten take roughly 4.8%. The rearrangement uses TRBV3-1 (or the pseudogene TRBV3-2) and TRBJ2-7; unclear D gene. This receptor was obtained from a man in his 60s with COVID-19, enrolled during active disease. The sample was peripheral blood. The chain's CDR3 is CASSQDSNEQYF. Here the CDR3 DNA reads TGTGCCAGCAGCCAAGATTCAAATGAGCAGTACTTC.